The 28 T cell receptor beta chains in this list originate from one sample, sequenced in a study of OX40 agonist ivuxolimab in advanced cancers. Library preparation employed the immunoSEQ multiplex PCR assay. TCRdb stores this immuneACCESS table with in-frame sequences only. Part of the clones is absent; in the studies checked, under half of the shortfall reflects unresolved V genes, and no reason is known for the rest. The table for this sample lists 69,000 or so clones; 85% of them were counted only once. Together, the top ten hold approximately 0.5% of the sample. The sample was CD4+ or CD8+ T cells sorted from blood, taken in a trial of the OX40 agonist ivuxolimab. These receptors were collected from an adult with an advanced solid tumor such as melanoma, head and neck, liver or kidney cancer.

The chain employs TRBV11-2 and TRBJ1-2, with 7 bases fitting TRBD1. Germline CDR1 SGHAT, CDR2 FQNNGV. CDR3 length: 15 residues. V lost 5 bases, J lost 4 bases, and 10 bases stayed unmatched. CDR3 bases: TGTGCCAGCAGCCTAAGACTACAGGGGAGCTATGGCTACACCTTC. It specifies CASSLRLQGSYGYTF. Using reference TRBV11-2 and TRBJ1-2 for the parts outside the CDR3, the full variable domain is EAGVAQSPRYKIIEKRQSVAFWCNPISGHATLYWYQQILGQGPKLLIQFQNNGVVDDSQLPKDRFSAERLKGVDSTLKIQPAKLEDSAVYLCASSLRLQGSYGYTFGSGTRLTVV.

This clone was detected only a few times. CDR3 nucleotides: TGTGCCAGCCGCAAGAGGGGAGGGGCAGAGACCCAGTACTTC. Translated: CASRKRGGAETQYF. The rearrangement uses TRBV28 and TRBJ2-5, with 7 bases lining up with TRBD2. The CDR3 extends over 14 amino acids. The trim removed 8 bases at V and 4 bases at J, leaving 10 bases unmatched. Per germline, CDR1 MDHEN and CDR2 SYDVKM.

The genes are TRBV6-1 and TRBJ1-1; possibly TRBD1 for D (6 bases). Germline CDR1 MNHNS, CDR2 SASEGT. The CDR3 covers 13 residues. Trimming took off 6 bases at V and 3 bases at J, with 11 bases between the two ends. The CDR3 sequence: CASRTKGDTEAFF. CDR3 coding DNA: TGTGCCAGCAGAACTAAGGGGGACACTGAAGCTTTCTTT.

V is TRBV4-1 and J is TRBJ1-4; D may be TRBD1 (5 bases). Trimming took off 6 bases at V and 8 bases at J, with 19 bases between the two ends. Germline values: CDR1 MGHRA, CDR2 YSYEKL. This CDR3 is 15 amino acids long. CDR3 sequence reads: CASRDGGGREEKLFF. CDR3 nucleotides: TGCGCCAGCAGGGACGGGGGGGGAAGGGAGGAAAAACTGTTTTTT.

V and J are TRBV5-1 and TRBJ2-5; no definite D call. V was clipped by 1 base and J by 5 bases, with 6 bases between them. This CDR3 has 12 residues. Germline CDR1 is SGHRS and CDR2 is YFSETQ. The CDR3 is CASSLIGETQYF. CDR3 nucleotide sequence: TGCGCCAGCAGCTTGATCGGGGAGACCCAGTACTTC.

This clone was picked up one time. CDR3 residues: CASSLDGGVGYTF. As DNA, the CDR3 is TGTGCCAGCAGTCTGGACGGGGGCGTCGGCTACACCTTC. The chain uses TRBV6-1 and TRBJ1-2; D may be TRBD1 (6 bases). CDR1 is MNHNS and CDR2 is SASEGT in the germline V gene. V was cut by 5 bases and J by 8 bases, with 15 bases left in between. CDR3 length: 13 amino acids.

The chain links TRBV30 to TRBJ1-6; D unresolved. Germline V gene sequence: CDR1 GTSNPN, CDR2 SVGIG (reference sequence). The V and J ends lost 5 bases and 7 bases respectively, with 12 bases between them. The CDR3 is 13 amino acids. The CDR3 loop is CAWGRYSNSPLHF. CDR3 nucleotides: TGTGCCTGGGGCCGATACAGCAATTCACCCCTCCACTTT.

This chain links TRBV6-1 with TRBJ1-2, with a weak D call TRBD1 (6 bases). The CDR3 extends over 14 amino acids. V gave up 5 bases and J gave up 6 bases, with 16 bases separating them. Germline V lookup: CDR1 MNHNS, CDR2 SASEGT. The DNA for the CDR3 is TGTGCCAGCAGTCCCGGTGGGGGGCGGCATGGCTACACCTTC. Translated: CASSPGGGRHGYTF.

The chain uses TRBV7-6 and TRBJ2-1, with TRBD2 identical over 7 bases. This CDR3 region has 13 residues. V lost 5 bases, J lost 9 bases, and 7 bases stayed unmatched. Germline-derived CDR1 and CDR2 are SGHVS and FNYEAQ. The DNA for the CDR3 is TGTGCCAGCAGCACACGGGACTACGGTGAGCAGTTCTTC. It encodes CASSTRDYGEQFF. The variable domain in full, completed from reference TRBV7-6 and TRBJ2-1, reads GAGVSQSPRYKVTKRGQDVALRCDPISGHVSLYWYRQALGQGPEFLTYFNYEAQQDKSGLPNDRFSAERPEGSISTLTIQRTEQRDSAMYRCASSTRDYGEQFFGPGTRLTVL.

V gene TRBV11-2 combines with J gene TRBJ2-7; possible D gene TRBD2, 6 bases. The V and J ends lost 3 bases and 5 bases respectively, with 17 bases between them. CDR1 and CDR2 from the germline V gene are SGHAT and FQNNGV. CDR3 length equals 15 residues. For the CDR3, the DNA is TGTGCCAGCAGCTTTATGGGGGGAGGTTCCGACGAGCAGTACTTC. Translated: CASSFMGGGSDEQYF.

The V call is TRBV2, the J call TRBJ1-5; D ambiguous. Germline loops: CDR1 SNHLY, CDR2 FYNNEI. Trimming left V 4 bases short and J 9 bases short, with 7 bases between. The CDR3 has 11 residues. The CDR3 sequence is CASSAAGPQHF. CDR3 DNA sequence: TGTGCCAGCAGTGCCGCAGGGCCCCAGCATTTT.

This chain uses TRBV5-4 with TRBJ2-5, with D maybe TRBD1 (5 bases). Judging by the DNA end, TRBJ2-7 fits better; the J call may be wrong. Per the germline V gene, CDR1 is SGHNT and CDR2 is YYREEE (reference sequence). This CDR3 is built from 12 residues. This chain's CDR3 is CASSFQQDEQYF. Written as DNA, the CDR3 is TGTGCCAGCAGCTTTCAACAGGACGAGCAGTACTTC.

The chain carries TRBV19 and TRBJ2-1; 8 positions match TRBD1. The V segment lost 6 bases and the J segment 9 bases; nucleotides outside the gene matches: 13. Per germline, CDR1 LNHDA and CDR2 SQIVND (reference sequence). The CDR3 is 15 residues long. For the CDR3, the DNA is TGTGCCAGTAGCAGAGCAGGGGGCCGGGCGGGTGAGCAGTTCTTC. Protein product: CASSRAGGRAGEQFF.

This chain uses TRBV11-2 with TRBJ2-7, with TRBD2 identical over 10 bases. The V segment lost 0 bases and the J segment 5 bases; nucleotides outside the gene matches: 4. The length of the CDR3 is 15 residues. The germline V gene has CDR1 SGHAT and CDR2 FQNNGV. As DNA, the CDR3 is TGTGCCAGCAGCTTAGATGGAGGGACTAGCGACGAGCAGTACTTC. Amino acid sequence: CASSLDGGTSDEQYF.

The J gene is TRBJ1-1, the V gene TRBV7-2, with D perhaps matching TRBD1 (5 bases). This CDR3 comprises 15 residues. V was pared by 3 bases and J by 0 bases, with 11 bases between. Germline V gives CDR1 SGHTA, CDR2 FQGNSA. CDR3 DNA: TGTGCCAGCAGCTTGGGAGGGGCCCTGAACACTGAAGCTTTCTTT. Amino acids: CASSLGGALNTEAFF.

In its sample, this clone was seen once. The gene calls are TRBV7-2 and TRBJ2-1; 8 bases line up with TRBD2. Germline CDR1 is SGHTA and CDR2 is FQGNSA. This CDR3 comprises 15 residues. V lost 5 bases, J lost 5 bases, and 8 bases stayed unmatched. The DNA for the CDR3 is TGTGCCAGCAGCCTCGGACTAGCAGCGGACAATGAGCAGTTCTTC. Its translation: CASSLGLAADNEQFF. The whole variable domain, filled in from reference TRBV7-2 and TRBJ2-1, reads GAGVSQSPSNKVTEKGKDVELRCDPISGHTALYWYRQSLGQGLEFLIYFQGNSAPDKSGLPSDRFSAERTGGSVSTLTIQRTQQEDSAVYLCASSLGLAADNEQFFGPGTRLTVL.

CDR3 DNA sequence: TGCGCCAGCAGCCAAGCTCCGGGACAGGGAACCTACGAGCAGTACTTC. Its protein product is CASSQAPGQGTYEQYF. The chain has TRBV4-1 and TRBJ2-7; 9 nucleotides agree with TRBD1. Germline values: CDR1 MGHRA, CDR2 YSYEKL. CDR3 length: 16 amino acids. V shed 1 base, J shed 2 bases, and the junction held 6 bases outside the gene matches.

CDR3 in amino acids: CAISRQTGTNTEAFF. CDR3 coding DNA: TGTGCCATCAGCCGACAGACAGGGACAAACACTGAAGCTTTCTTT. This chain links TRBV10-3 with TRBJ1-1, with 7 bases identical to TRBD1. Looked up from germline, CDR1 is ENHRY and CDR2 is SYGVKD. The CDR3 runs to 15 residues. The V and J ends lost 6 bases and 2 bases, in that order; junction bases with no gene match: 9.

This clone was counted once. This chain links TRBV6-6 with TRBJ2-3; D is undetermined. Trimming took off 6 bases at V and 2 bases at J, with 6 bases between the two ends. Per the germline V gene, CDR1 is MNHNY and CDR2 is SVGAGI (reference sequence). The CDR3 consists of 12 residues. The CDR3 sequence: CASRLNTDTQYF. DNA for the CDR3: TGTGCCAGCAGGCTTAACACAGATACGCAGTATTTT.

This clone was picked up a small number of times. The CDR3 reads CASSLGLGNEQFF. As DNA, the CDR3 is TGTGCCAGCAGCTTAGGGCTCGGGAATGAGCAGTTCTTC. The chain joins TRBV7-9 to TRBJ2-1; D gene uncertain. The V gene's germline CDR1 is SEHNR and CDR2 FQNEAQ (reference sequence). CDR3 length: 13 amino acids. V dropped 1 base and J dropped 7 bases, with 8 bases sitting between them.

The rearrangement joins TRBV28 to TRBJ2-7; D ambiguous. CDR3 size: 13 residues. Looked up from germline, CDR1 is MDHEN and CDR2 is SYDVKM. Trimming left V 6 bases short and J 6 bases short, with 15 bases between. CDR3 nucleotide sequence: TGTGCCAGCAGGTCGTCTCTCGATGGCGAGCAGTACTTC. Its translation: CASRSSLDGEQYF.

A few counts support this clone. The CDR3 region is CASSEYENGEAFF. The CDR3 nucleotides are TGTGCCAGCAGTGAATACGAGAACGGTGAAGCTTTCTTT. The gene calls are TRBV6-1 and TRBJ1-1; D is ambiguous. The germline gives CDR1 MNHNS, CDR2 SASEGT. Between the trimmed V and J ends, which lost 2 bases and 7 bases, there was a span of 11 bases. The CDR3 sequence is 13 residues long.

The chain links TRBV6-1 to TRBJ1-5; no clear D gene. Germline assignment: CDR1 MNHNS and CDR2 SASEGT. V shed 1 base and J shed 9 bases, with 10 bases lying between them. There are 13 residues in the CDR3. CDR3 sequence reads: CASSEEGPRPQHF. CDR3 DNA sequence: TGTGCCAGCAGTGAAGAGGGTCCGAGGCCCCAGCATTTT.

The chain joins TRBV12-5 to TRBJ1-5; no clear D gene. The CDR3 has 15 residues. In germline, CDR1 is LGHNT, CDR2 FRNRAP. V gave up 8 bases and J gave up 2 bases, with 16 bases separating them. In nucleotides, the CDR3 is TGTGCTAGTACACCTGGATGGTCCGGCAATCAGCCCCAGCATTTT. Protein product: CASTPGWSGNQPQHF.

DNA of the CDR3: TGCGCCAGCAGCTTACTCCCCGGGACAGGGGTCTCTGGAAACACCATATATTTT. Translated, it gives CASSLLPGTGVSGNTIYF. This chain links TRBV5-1 with TRBJ1-3, with TRBD1 matching over 10 bases. With V trimmed by 2 bases and J by 0 bases, 8 bases remained unmatched. The CDR3 has 18 residues. Germline loops: CDR1 SGHRS, CDR2 YFSETQ. Full variable domain (rest looked up from reference TRBV5-1 and TRBJ1-3): KAGVTQTPRYLIKTRGQQVTLSCSPISGHRSVSWYQQTPGQGLQFLFEYFSETQRNKGNFPGRFSGRQFSNSRSEMNVSTLELGDSALYLCASSLLPGTGVSGNTIYFGEGSWLTVV.

The chain links TRBV5-4 to TRBJ2-7; either TRBD1 or TRBD2 may supply D (5 bases each). This CDR3 region has 14 residues. The germline CDR1 and CDR2 sequences are SGHNT and YYREEE (reference sequence). Deletions cut 2 bases from V and 4 bases from J, with 13 bases between. The CDR3 region has the DNA TGTGCCAGCAGCTTCACCGGGACGGGGTACGAGCAGTACTTC. Translation: CASSFTGTGYEQYF.

This chain links TRBV7-9 with TRBJ2-2, with unresolved D. The CDR3 is 14 amino acids. V was trimmed by 2 bases and J by 4 bases, leaving 8 bases between them. Germline-derived CDR1 and CDR2 are SEHNR and FQNEAQ (reference sequence). CDR3 nucleotides: TGTGCCAGCAGCTTAAATGATGTCACCGGGGAGCTGTTTTTT. Translating gives CASSLNDVTGELFF. Variable domain in full (rest from reference TRBV7-9 and TRBJ2-2): DTGVSQNPRHKITKRGQNVTFRCDPISEHNRLYWYRQTLGQGPEFLTYFQNEAQLEKSRLLSDRFSAERPKGSFSTLEIQRTEQGDSAMYLCASSLNDVTGELFFGEGSRLTVL.

In its sample, this clone is medium-sized. The V and J genes are TRBV5-1 and TRBJ1-4; D perhaps matches TRBD1 (5 bases). V gave up 3 bases and J gave up 6 bases, with 18 bases separating them. The CDR3 has 16 amino acids. Germline V gene sequence: CDR1 SGHRS, CDR2 YFSETQ. In nucleotides, the CDR3 is TGCGCCAGCAGCTCTCCAACCGGGACCGCGGATGAAAAACTGTTTTTT. The encoded protein is CASSSPTGTADEKLFF.